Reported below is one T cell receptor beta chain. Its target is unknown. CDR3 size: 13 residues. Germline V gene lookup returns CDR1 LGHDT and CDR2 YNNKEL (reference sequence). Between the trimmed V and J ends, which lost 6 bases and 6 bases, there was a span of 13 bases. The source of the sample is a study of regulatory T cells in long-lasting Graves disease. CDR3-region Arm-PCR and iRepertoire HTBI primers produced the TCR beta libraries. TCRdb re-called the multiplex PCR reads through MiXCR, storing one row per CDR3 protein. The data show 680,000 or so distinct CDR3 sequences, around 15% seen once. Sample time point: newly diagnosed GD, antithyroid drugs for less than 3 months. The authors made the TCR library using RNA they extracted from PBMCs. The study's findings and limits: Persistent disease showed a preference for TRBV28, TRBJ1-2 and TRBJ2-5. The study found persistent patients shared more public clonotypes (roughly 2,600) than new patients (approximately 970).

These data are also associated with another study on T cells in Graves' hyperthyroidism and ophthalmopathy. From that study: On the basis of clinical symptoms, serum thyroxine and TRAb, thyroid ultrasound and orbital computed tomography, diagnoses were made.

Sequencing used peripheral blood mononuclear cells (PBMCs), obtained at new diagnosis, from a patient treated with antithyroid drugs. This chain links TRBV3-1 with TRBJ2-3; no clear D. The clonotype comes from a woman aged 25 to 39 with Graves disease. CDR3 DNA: TGTGCCAGCAGTTACCGTGGGCGGGATACGCAGTATTTT. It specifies CASSYRGRDTQYF.